The 12 T cell receptor beta chains given below trace back to one sample, sequenced in a study of CD8 T cells in ankylosing spondylitis. General study results and limits: For ankylosing spondylitis blood, a TCR beta motif of 7 to 9 highly homologous variants appeared characteristic.

A single record per CDR3 protein comes from TCRdb applying MiXCR to the 5' RACE reads. In the table there are under 450,000 distinct CDR3 sequences, approximately 17% of which are singletons. These receptors lack a known antigen. The specimen sequenced was blood, either unsorted or a sorted T cell fraction (not recorded which). Every receptor here comes from a male donor with ankylosing spondylitis.

This chain joins TRBV5-6 and TRBJ2-1, with TRBD2 matching 10 bases. This CDR3 has 14 amino acids. The germline gives CDR1 SGHDT, CDR2 YYEEEE. Trimming removed 5 bases from V and 5 bases from J; junction bases left unmatched: 4. The CDR3 here is CASRERGGHNEQFF. As DNA, the CDR3 is TGTGCCAGCAGGGAGCGGGGGGGCCACAATGAGCAGTTCTTC.

This sequence joins TRBV20-1 and TRBJ2-1, with D hard to call. Trimming took off 7 bases at V and 5 bases at J, with 9 bases between the two ends. The CDR3 is made up of 11 amino acids. Per germline, CDR1 DFQATT and CDR2 SNEGSKA (reference sequence). This CDR3 is CSGRTDNEQFF. CDR3 DNA: TGCAGTGGGCGTACGGACAATGAGCAGTTCTTC.

The CDR3 sequence: CASSQVGFNEKLFF. CDR3 in DNA: TGTGCCAGCAGCCAAGTTGGATTTAATGAAAAACTGTTTTTT. V is TRBV3-1 and J is TRBJ1-4; D unclear. Germline V gene lookup returns CDR1 LGHDT and CDR2 YNNKEL (reference sequence). CDR3 length equals 14 residues. The V end was cut by 1 base, the J end by 4 bases, with 7 bases between.

The chain combines TRBV18 with TRBJ2-1, with D tentatively TRBD2 (5 bases). CDR3 length equals 14 residues. Looked up from germline, CDR1 is KGHSH and CDR2 is LQKENI. Trimming shortened V by 1 base and J by 4 bases, and 8 bases separated the two germline ends. CDR3: CASSPRTGYNEQFF. In DNA form, the CDR3 reads TGTGCCAGCTCACCACGGACGGGGTACAATGAGCAGTTCTTC.

The rearrangement uses TRBV4-1 and TRBJ2-1; TRBD2 matches 7 bases. CDR3 length: 15 amino acids. The junction had 9 bases not matched to a gene; V was cut back by 6 bases and J by 4 bases. Germline V gives CDR1 MGHRA, CDR2 YSYEKL. CDR3 amino acids: CASRRAGATYNEQFF. Written as DNA, the CDR3 is TGCGCCAGCAGGAGGGCGGGAGCGACGTACAATGAGCAGTTCTTC.

This clonotype was recorded a few times. The rearrangement uses TRBV5-1 and TRBJ2-7; perhaps TRBD1 as D (7 bases). With 4 bases removed from V and 3 bases from J, the gap between germline ends came to 20 bases. The CDR3 contains 16 residues. Germline V gene data show CDR1 as SGHRS and CDR2 as YFSETQ. CDR3 sequence reads: CASSPLGRGELYEQYF. In DNA, the CDR3 is TGCGCCAGCAGCCCCCTAGGCAGGGGGGAGCTCTACGAGCAGTACTTC.

This clonotype was seen a single time. The gene calls are TRBV19 and TRBJ1-4; 7 bases align to TRBD1. Germline lookup yields CDR1 LNHDA and CDR2 SQIVND (reference sequence). CDR3 length equals 15 residues. J was trimmed by 4 bases and V by 4 bases; bases with no gene match: 6. CDR3 sequence: CASSKGQKFNEKLFF. The CDR3 region has the DNA TGTGCCAGTAGTAAGGGACAGAAGTTTAATGAAAAACTGTTTTTT.

This clonotype was seen only a few times. The chain is built from TRBV7-9 and TRBJ2-1; TRBD2 matches 9 bases. Per germline, CDR1 SEHNR and CDR2 FQNEAQ (reference sequence). This CDR3 is built from 15 residues. Germline trimming cut 4 bases from V and 10 bases from J; bases unmatched to any gene: 11. The CDR3 nucleotides are TGTGCCAGCAGCTCTGGGACTAGCAGTTGGAACGAGCAGTTCTTC. Its translation: CASSSGTSSWNEQFF.

The chain employs TRBV6-1 and TRBJ1-1; a possible D gene is TRBD1 (6 bases). The CDR3 runs to 14 residues. Trimming took 5 bases from V and 1 from J, leaving 11 bases between them. Germline V gives CDR1 MNHNS, CDR2 SASEGT. In DNA, the CDR3 is TGTGCCAGCAGTACCCTAGGGGGGAACACTGAAGCTTTCTTT. Its protein product is CASSTLGGNTEAFF.

This clonotype occurred a few times. The gene calls are TRBV7-2 and TRBJ2-1, with D perhaps TRBD1 or TRBD2 (6 bases each). Deletions cut 5 bases from V and 6 bases from J, with 20 bases between. The CDR3 consists of 16 residues. In germline, CDR1 is SGHTA, CDR2 FQGNSA. The CDR3 reads CASSPRSKGGGNEQFF. CDR3 DNA: TGTGCCAGCAGCCCTCGATCGAAGGGGGGTGGCAATGAGCAGTTCTTC.

V is TRBV3-1 and J is TRBJ1-5; 8 positions agree with TRBD1. V shed 4 bases, J shed 7 bases, and the junction held 6 bases outside the gene matches. Per germline, CDR1 LGHDT and CDR2 YNNKEL (reference sequence). The CDR3 consists of 14 residues. CDR3 sequence (DNA): TGTGCCAGCAGCCTCGGGACAGGCTCCCAGCCCCAGCATTTT. It encodes CASSLGTGSQPQHF.

This clonotype was observed at least ten times. The chain links TRBV5-1 to TRBJ1-3; D uncertain. This CDR3 has 19 residues. The V gene lost 0 bases and the J gene lost 0 bases, with 19 bases spanning the gap. Germline V gene lookup returns CDR1 SGHRS and CDR2 YFSETQ. CDR3 coding DNA: TGCGCCAGCAGCTTGGGGCATTGGGGAAGACAACGCTCTGGAAACACCATATATTTT. Amino acids: CASSLGHWGRQRSGNTIYF.